Each of the 25 T cell receptor beta chains below was sequenced from the same sample in a study of post-analysis software for immune sequencing data (dated by TCRdb to about 2015). The antigens of these receptors remain unknown. Broad study findings and their caveats: Significantly higher frequencies in patients than in controls were found for about five TRBV segments, including TRBV5-6, TRBV5-1 and TRBV20-1.

Libraries were made using PCR. Instrument used: Illumina HiSeq 2500. To reduce PCR and sequencing biases, unique molecular identifiers were incorporated into the TCR beta cDNA libraries. TCRdb took the public reads, trimmed them with fastp at Q25, ran MiXCR for clone calling and kept in-frame beta chains. Entries that share a CDR3 protein sequence are merged under the most common genes and DNA. In all, the sample holds 750,000 to 950,000 distinct CDR3 sequences, and approximately 44% of those were seen once. The ten largest clones take up roughly 5% of the sample. Sequences were obtained from blood. The receptors derive from a girl aged 5-17 years with multiple sclerosis.

The chain carries TRBV20-1 and TRBJ2-2; perhaps TRBD2 as D (7 bases). The CDR3 is 15 amino acids. V was pared by 5 bases and J by 4 bases, with 17 bases between. Germline CDR1 DFQATT, CDR2 SNEGSKA (reference sequence). The CDR3 DNA reads TGCAGTGCTGCACCGGGACTACAGGGCACCGGGGAGCTGTTTTTT. Translated, it gives CSAAPGLQGTGELFF.

J is TRBJ2-1 and V is TRBV7-9; D is possibly TRBD1 (5 bases). Germline CDR1 is SEHNR and CDR2 is FQNEAQ (reference sequence). Between the trimmed V and J ends, which lost 5 bases and 9 bases, there was a span of 11 bases. The CDR3 runs to 12 residues. CDR3 in DNA: TGTGCCAGCAGCGCAGGGTTGAGTGAGCAGTTCTTC. Protein sequence: CASSAGLSEQFF. Variable domain in full (rest from reference TRBV7-9 and TRBJ2-1): DTGVSQNPRHKITKRGQNVTFRCDPISEHNRLYWYRQTLGQGPEFLTYFQNEAQLEKSRLLSDRFSAERPKGSFSTLEIQRTEQGDSAMYLCASSAGLSEQFFGPGTRLTVL.

This clonotype has more than one count but fewer than ten. The rearrangement links TRBV9 to TRBJ2-3; TRBD2 matches 10 bases. V lost 4 bases to trimming and J lost 2 bases; unmatched junction nucleotides: 7. The CDR3 contains 16 residues. The germline V gene encodes CDR1 SGDLS and CDR2 YYNGEE. The CDR3 DNA follows: TGTGCCAGCAGCCCATATAGCGGGAGGTACACAGATACGCAGTATTTT. Its translation is CASSPYSGRYTDTQYF. Variable domain in full (rest from reference TRBV9 and TRBJ2-3): DSGVTQTPKHLITATGQRVTLRCSPRSGDLSVYWYQQSLDQGLQFLIQYYNGEERAKGNILERFSAQQFPDLHSELNLSSLELGDSALYFCASSPYSGRYTDTQYFGPGTRLTVL.

The chain combines TRBV7-8 with TRBJ2-2; 8 bases line up with TRBD2. Germline trimming cut 5 bases from V and 7 bases from J; bases unmatched to any gene: 12. There are 16 residues in the CDR3. Germline values: CDR1 SGHVS, CDR2 FQNEAQ. CDR3 sequence: CASSPFREGLGGELFF. DNA for the CDR3: TGTGCCAGCAGCCCCTTCCGGGAGGGCCTGGGCGGGGAGCTGTTTTTT.

On this clonotype itself: The final CDR3 position lacks the conserved phenylalanine or tryptophan, pointing to a likely read error. Because the CDR3's place on the DNA is in doubt, the DNA is left out and the CDR3 is given as listed by TCRdb. The CDR3: CASSLAQDSVGYTFGS. The J gene is TRBJ2-5, the V gene TRBV7-2; the table gives TRBD1 as D, unverified against the DNA. Both ends counted, the CDR3 spans 16 residues. The V gene's germline CDR1 is SGHTA and CDR2 FQGNSA.

The chain carries TRBV6-2 or TRBV6-3 and TRBJ1-4, with D perhaps TRBD1 (5 bases). Germline lookup yields CDR1 MNHEY and CDR2 SVGEGT. Trimming cost V 1 base and J 10 bases, with 16 bases left between them. The CDR3 is 15 amino acids. CDR3 bases: TGTGCCAGCAGTTACTTGGGGATGGACAAGAGAAAACTGTTTTTT. It yields the protein CASSYLGMDKRKLFF.

In its sample, this clonotype was seen a few times. The rearrangement links TRBV7-8 to TRBJ2-1; 7 positions agree with TRBD2. The CDR3 is made up of 16 amino acids. CDR1 SGHVS and CDR2 FQNEAQ come from the germline V gene. With 1 base clipped from V and 7 bases from J, the junction kept 10 bases outside the gene matches. The CDR3 spells CASSLVVWREKNEQFF. Written as DNA, the CDR3 is TGTGCCAGCAGCTTAGTGGTCTGGCGGGAGAAGAATGAGCAGTTCTTC.

Worth noting for this clonotype: One junction end disagrees with the germline gene, perhaps due to a read error. The chain uses TRBV7-7 and TRBJ2-1, with TRBD2 matching 14 bases. The CDR3 totals 14 residues. The germline gives CDR1 SSHAT, CDR2 FNYEAQ (reference sequence). The CDR3 DNA reads as TGTGCTAGCAGCACCGGACTAGCGGGAGGTGAGCAGTTCTTC. It encodes CASSTGLAGGEQFF.

In this sample, this clonotype turned up a few times. This sequence joins TRBV11-2 and TRBJ2-1; tentatively, D is TRBD2 (6 bases). Trimming pared 6 bases from V and 3 bases from J, leaving 18 bases between. The germline V gene encodes CDR1 SGHAT and CDR2 FQNNGV. This CDR3 contains 16 residues. The CDR3 bases are TGTGCCAGCAGAATAGGCCTCGCGGGAATCTACAATGAGCAGTTCTTC. This gives the protein CASRIGLAGIYNEQFF. The full variable domain, rest sourced from reference TRBV11-2 and TRBJ2-1, is EAGVAQSPRYKIIEKRQSVAFWCNPISGHATLYWYQQILGQGPKLLIQFQNNGVVDDSQLPKDRFSAERLKGVDSTLKIQPAKLEDSAVYLCASRIGLAGIYNEQFFGPGTRLTVL.

This clonotype was picked up a small number of times. The chain is built from TRBV12-3 or TRBV12-4 and TRBJ2-7; D might be TRBD1 (6 bases). The CDR3 totals 14 residues. V was trimmed by 6 bases and J by 1 base, leaving 13 bases between them. CDR3 protein: CASRSGTTSYEQYF. The CDR3 region has the DNA TGTGCCAGCAGGTCCGGGACAACTTCCTACGAGCAGTACTTC.

This chain connects TRBV6-1 to TRBJ2-7; unclear D gene. Matching the DNA end better, TRBJ2-5 makes the J call doubtful. The CDR3 consists of 16 residues. The V gene's germline CDR1 is MNHNS and CDR2 SASEGT. In DNA form, the CDR3 reads TGTGCCAGCAGTGAAGAGACGGACGAAGTGGGAGAGACCCAGTACTTC. Encoded protein: CASSEETDEVGETQYF.

The chain recombines TRBV15 with TRBJ1-2; the match to TRBD1 covers 9 bases. Trimming removed 0 bases from V and 3 bases from J; junction bases left unmatched: 11. Germline CDR1 and CDR2: LNHNV and YYDKDF (reference sequence). The CDR3 consists of 18 residues. CDR3 coding DNA: TGTGCCACCAGCAGAGATTCTGCCGGGACAGGGACTTACTATGGCTACACCTTC. Translation: CATSRDSAGTGTYYGYTF.

V and J are TRBV10-3 and TRBJ2-1; tentatively, D is TRBD2 (5 bases). The V gene lost 6 bases and the J gene lost 2 bases, with 20 bases spanning the gap. The CDR3 has 17 residues. Looked up from germline, CDR1 is ENHRY and CDR2 is SYGVKD. The CDR3 sequence: CAISPPGRLAPYNEQFF. CDR3 nucleotide sequence: TGTGCCATCAGCCCCCCCGGTCGGCTAGCCCCCTACAATGAGCAGTTCTTC.

V and J are TRBV5-1 and TRBJ2-3; D might be TRBD2 (5 bases). Germline V CDR1 and CDR2: SGHRS, YFSETQ. Trimming removed 4 bases at V and 5 bases at J, with 11 bases between. This CDR3 comprises 13 residues. CDR3 loop: CASSRGSVDTQYF. The DNA for the CDR3 is TGCGCCAGCAGCCGCGGGTCTGTAGATACGCAGTATTTT.

V usage is TRBV5-1 and J usage is TRBJ2-3; D is uncertain. Trimming took 7 bases from V and 0 from J, leaving 6 bases between them. Germline values: CDR1 SGHRS, CDR2 YFSETQ. The CDR3 extends over 12 amino acids. The CDR3 bases are TGCGCCAGCCTAGGTAGCACAGATACGCAGTATTTT. Its translation is CASLGSTDTQYF.

This clonotype was observed a handful of times. This rearrangement joins TRBV7-3 to TRBJ2-4, with 8 bases aligning to TRBD2. The J call may be faulty, since TRBJ2-7 better matches the DNA end. CDR1 is SGHTA, CDR2 FQGTGA, per germline. This CDR3 comprises 15 residues. The DNA for the CDR3 is TGTGCCAGCAGCTTAAAGGGTAGCGGGGCCTACGAGCAGTACTTC. Translation gives CASSLKGSGAYEQYF.

The chain carries TRBV12-3 or TRBV12-4 and TRBJ2-5, with unresolved D. The CDR3 totals 12 residues. V shed 7 bases and J shed 11 bases, with 17 bases lying between them. CDR3 bases: TGTGCCAGCATAGGGTCGCCCGGTGAGCAGTACTTC. Translated: CASIGSPGEQYF.

The J gene is TRBJ1-2, the V gene TRBV6-6; 8 bases are shared with TRBD1. Germline CDR1 and CDR2: MNHNY and SVGAGI (reference sequence). J lost 2 bases, V lost 6 bases, and 8 bases had no gene match. The CDR3 spans 15 residues. CDR3: CASRPRTGTNYGYTF. The CDR3 DNA follows: TGTGCCAGCAGACCCAGGACAGGGACCAACTATGGCTACACCTTC.

This clonotype was seen only a few times. The rearrangement links TRBV15 to TRBJ2-3; 14 bases line up with TRBD2. CDR1 is LNHNV, CDR2 YYDKDF, per germline (reference sequence). The CDR3 runs to 14 residues. The V and J ends lost 5 bases and 11 bases, in that order; junction bases with no gene match: 6. For the CDR3, the DNA is TGTGCCACCAGCCCGGGACTAGCGGGAGTCGGGCAGTATTTT. Translating gives CATSPGLAGVGQYF.

The chain employs TRBV7-2 and TRBJ2-5; D possibly uses TRBD1 or TRBD2 (6 bases each). The DNA end lines up better with TRBJ2-7; the J call may be wrong. The CDR3 sequence is 14 residues long. Germline V lookup: CDR1 SGHTA, CDR2 FQGNSA. For the CDR3, the DNA is TGTGCCAGCAGCTTAGCTTTTTCGGGGGCCGAGCAGTACTTC. Amino acids: CASSLAFSGAEQYF.

The J gene is TRBJ1-1, the V gene TRBV13; 11 nucleotides line up with TRBD1. The J segment lost 2 bases and the V segment lost 2 bases, leaving 4 bases of the junction unmatched. Germline CDR1 is PRHDT and CDR2 is FYEKMQ (reference sequence). The CDR3 consists of 16 residues. DNA of the CDR3: TGTGCCAGCAGCTTATGGGGACAGGGGGTAAACACTGAAGCTTTCTTT. Translated: CASSLWGQGVNTEAFF.

The rearrangement uses TRBV20-1 and TRBJ2-4; 9 bases agree with TRBD2. This CDR3 contains 17 residues. V gave up 3 bases and J gave up 0 bases; unmatched junction bases: 9. Germline V lookup: CDR1 DFQATT, CDR2 SNEGSKA (reference sequence). CDR3 protein: CSASGTSRSLAKNIQYF. CDR3 in DNA: TGCAGTGCTAGCGGGACTAGCAGGTCCTTAGCCAAAAACATTCAGTACTTC.

This chain joins TRBV12-3 or TRBV12-4 and TRBJ2-3; D assignment may be TRBD1 or TRBD2 (5 bases each). Trimming stripped 7 bases from V and 5 bases from J, with 16 bases between. The CDR3 is 14 amino acids. In DNA form, the CDR3 reads TGTGCCAGCACCCTCGGGGCAGAGAGAGATACGCAGTATTTT. This codes for CASTLGAERDTQYF.

As concerns this clonotype: Its ends do not fully match the called genes, so a read error is possible. This chain joins TRBV20-1 and TRBJ2-1, with 10 bases that match TRBD1. CDR3 length: 16 residues. The germline CDR1 and CDR2 sequences are DFQATT and SNEGSKA (reference sequence). This CDR3 reads CGASRPPGQGPSAQFF. In DNA, the CDR3 is TGCGGTGCTAGCCGCCCTCCGGGACAGGGGCCTTCCGCGCAGTTCTTC.

This clonotype came up a few times. The chain uses TRBV7-9 and TRBJ2-7; D unresolved. V lost 4 bases and J lost 5, with 9 bases in between. The CDR3 length is 12 residues. Germline V gene lookup returns CDR1 SEHNR and CDR2 FQNEAQ (reference sequence). CDR3 nucleotide sequence: TGTGCCAGCAGCTCCCCTGTAAACGAGCAGTACTTC. Translating gives CASSSPVNEQYF.